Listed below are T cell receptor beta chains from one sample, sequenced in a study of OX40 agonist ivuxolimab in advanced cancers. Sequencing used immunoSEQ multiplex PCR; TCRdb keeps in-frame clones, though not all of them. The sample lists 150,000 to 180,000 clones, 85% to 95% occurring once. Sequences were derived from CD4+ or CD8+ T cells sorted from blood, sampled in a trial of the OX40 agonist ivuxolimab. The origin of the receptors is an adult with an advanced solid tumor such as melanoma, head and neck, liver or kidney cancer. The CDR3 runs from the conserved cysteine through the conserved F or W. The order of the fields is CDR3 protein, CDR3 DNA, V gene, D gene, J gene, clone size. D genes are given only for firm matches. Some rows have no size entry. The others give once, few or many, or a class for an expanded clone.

CASRAQSYQPQHF TGTGCCAGCAGAGCGCAGAGTTATCAGCCCCAGCATTTT TRBV28 . TRBJ1-5 .
CASSAREYQPQHF TGTGCCAGCAGTGCCAGGGAATATCAGCCCCAGCATTTT TRBV6-1 . TRBJ1-5 .
CSVTGVLNTEAFF TGCAGCGTGACGGGGGTACTGAACACTGAAGCTTTCTTT TRBV29-1 . TRBJ1-1 .
CASSLGEGGTQYF TGCGCCAGCAGCCTGGGCGAGGGAGGTACGCAGTATTTT TRBV5-1 . TRBJ2-3 .
CASSLVPGGQPQHF TGTGCCAGCAGCTTGGTTCCAGGGGGCCAGCCCCAGCATTTT TRBV5-4 TRBD1 TRBJ1-5 .
CASSRGDRGSPGANVLTF TGTGCCAGCAGCCGGGGGGACAGGGGCTCTCCTGGGGCCAACGTCCTGACTTTC TRBV5-4 TRBD1 TRBJ2-6 .
CASSRDGVVYGYTF TGTGCCAGTAGCCGAGACGGCGTCGTATATGGCTACACCTTC TRBV19 . TRBJ1-2 .
CASSGEGTGGYTF TGTGCCAGCAGTGGGGAGGGGACGGGAGGCTACACCTTC TRBV2 . TRBJ1-2 .
CASSLGTSGDTQYF TGTGCCAGCAGCTTAGGGACTAGCGGAGATACGCAGTATTTT TRBV7-3 TRBD2 TRBJ2-3 .
CASSLPQRSNYGYTF TGTGCCAGCAGTCTCCCCCAGAGGTCTAACTATGGCTACACCTTC TRBV28 . TRBJ1-2 .
CASSRGAGGTIEKLFF TGTGCCAGCAGCCGAGGGGCCGGGGGGACAATTGAAAAACTGTTTTTT TRBV11-2 . TRBJ1-4 .
CASSKTGVDTGELFF TGTGCCAGCAGCAAGACAGGGGTGGACACCGGGGAGCTGTTTTTT TRBV6-6 TRBD1 TRBJ2-2 .
CAIAKRASGRESSYEQYF TGTGCCATCGCAAAGCGGGCTAGCGGGAGGGAGAGCTCCTACGAGCAGTACTTC TRBV10-3 TRBD2 TRBJ2-7 .
CASSLDRQGTTKYEQYF TGCGCCAGCAGCTTGGATAGGCAGGGGACGACCAAATACGAGCAGTACTTC TRBV5-1 . TRBJ2-7 .
CASSLDGTGLRTHYEQYF TGTGCCAGCAGCTTAGATGGGACAGGGCTAAGGACCCACTACGAGCAGTACTTC TRBV7-8 TRBD1 TRBJ2-7 .
CASSVGQGGPLHF TGTGCCAGCAGTGTGGGACAGGGAGGACCCCTCCACTTT TRBV2 TRBD1 TRBJ1-6 .
CASSIRRIGQGATEAFF TGTGCCAGTAGTATCCGAAGAATCGGACAGGGGGCGACTGAAGCTTTCTTT TRBV19 TRBD1 TRBJ1-1 .
CASSRAPPVNTEAFF TGTGCCAGCAGCCGAGCCCCTCCGGTGAACACTGAAGCTTTCTTT TRBV7-3 . TRBJ1-1 .
CASSAVNYGYTF TGTGCCAGCAGTGCAGTTAACTATGGCTACACCTTC TRBV6-1 . TRBJ1-2 .
CSVEDRGPGANVLTF TGCAGCGTTGAAGACAGGGGGCCCGGGGCCAACGTCCTGACTTTC TRBV29-1 TRBD1 TRBJ2-6 .
CASSTGIVEQFF TGTGCCAGCAGCACCGGGATTGTTGAGCAGTTCTTC TRBV5-8 . TRBJ2-1 .
CASSLSRTGRAANEKLFF TGTGCCAGCAGCTTGTCCCGGACAGGGAGGGCAGCTAATGAAAAACTGTTTTTT TRBV5-8 TRBD1 TRBJ1-4 .
CASSRISTGSYEQYF TGTGCCAGCAGTCGAATATCGACAGGATCCTACGAGCAGTACTTC TRBV6-5 . TRBJ2-7 .
CASSGNDGNYNSPLHF TGTGCCAGCAGCGGAAACGACGGTAACTATAATTCACCCCTCCACTTT TRBV9 . TRBJ1-6 .
CASSPRGPQTEAFF TGTGCCAGCTCACCTAGGGGACCTCAGACTGAAGCTTTCTTT TRBV18 . TRBJ1-1 once
CASSPPSSGYGQPQHF TGTGCCAGCTCACCACCGTCCTCAGGGTATGGGCAGCCCCAGCATTTT TRBV18 . TRBJ1-5 .
CASSLNVVTGELFF TGTGCCAGCAGCTTAAACGTAGTGACCGGGGAGCTGTTTTTT TRBV5-5 . TRBJ2-2 .
CASGVAGVWGTEAFF TGTGCCAGCGGAGTAGCCGGTGTATGGGGCACTGAAGCTTTCTTT TRBV25-1 . TRBJ1-1 .
CASSLSGYGYTF TGTGCCAGCAGCTTGTCAGGATACGGCTACACCTTC TRBV5-4 . TRBJ1-2 .
CASSLVGRTEAFF TGTGCCAGCAGCTTAGTCGGGAGAACTGAAGCTTTCTTT TRBV7-2 . TRBJ1-1 .
CASGRGREAFF TGTGCTAGTGGTCGGGGGAGGGAAGCTTTCTTT TRBV12-5 . TRBJ1-1 few
CASSQDRGKAFF TGTGCCAGCAGCCAGGACAGGGGGAAAGCTTTCTTT TRBV14 TRBD1 TRBJ1-1 once
CASIGDASSYEQYF TGTGCCAGCATTGGGGACGCAAGCTCCTACGAGCAGTACTTC TRBV6-5 . TRBJ2-7 .
CASLAPRLGDTEAFF TGTGCCAGCCTAGCCCCTAGGTTGGGGGACACTGAAGCTTTCTTT TRBV19 . TRBJ1-1 .
CASRGDTWAGYGYTF TGTGCCAGCAGGGGGGACACCTGGGCCGGCTATGGCTACACCTTC TRBV2 . TRBJ1-2 .
CASSLGQGGAFF TGTGCCAGCAGTTTGGGACAGGGGGGAGCTTTCTTT TRBV27 TRBD1 TRBJ1-1 .
CASTLQRGGTEAFF TGTGCCAGTACCCTCCAACGAGGGGGGACTGAAGCTTTCTTT TRBV19 . TRBJ1-1 .
CASSLYSGGQPQHF TGCGCCAGCAGCTTGTATAGCGGCGGCCAGCCCCAGCATTTT TRBV5-1 . TRBJ1-5 few
CASSLGPAGNQPQHF TGTGCCAGCAGTTTAGGCCCGGCGGGCAATCAGCCCCAGCATTTT TRBV27 . TRBJ1-5 .
CASSDPGQIYNEQFF TGTGCCAGCAGTGACCCGGGACAGATTTACAATGAGCAGTTCTTC TRBV25-1 TRBD1 TRBJ2-1 .
CASSPGVGGGGLYNEQFF TGTGCCAGCAGTCCCGGGGTGGGGGGCGGAGGGCTATACAATGAGCAGTTCTTC TRBV27 . TRBJ2-1 .
CASSSQRGGLDTQYF TGTGCCAGCAGCTCCCAGCGGGGGGGCCTGGATACGCAGTATTTT TRBV9 TRBD2 TRBJ2-3 .
CASSLTLAGGKTQYF TGTGCCAGCAGTTTAACACTAGCGGGAGGAAAGACCCAGTACTTC TRBV28 TRBD2 TRBJ2-5 .
CSARWVYEQYF TGCAGTGCTAGATGGGTCTACGAGCAGTACTTC TRBV20-1 . TRBJ2-7 .
CASSPGQGLHEQYF TGCGCCAGCAGCCCGGGACAGGGGCTCCACGAGCAGTACTTC TRBV5-1 TRBD1 TRBJ2-7 .
CASRGQAAYEQYF TGTGCCAGCAGGGGACAGGCCGCCTACGAGCAGTACTTC TRBV6-1 TRBD1 TRBJ2-7 .
CASSPGTWNTEAFF TGTGCCAGCAGCCCCGGGACGTGGAACACTGAAGCTTTCTTT TRBV5-4 . TRBJ1-1 .
CASSQGSRGLGEKLFF TGTGCCAGCAGCCAAGGATCCAGGGGGCTGGGGGAAAAACTGTTTTTT TRBV14 TRBD1 TRBJ1-4 .
CAASGSSYNEQFF TGTGCAGCTAGCGGGAGCTCCTACAATGAGCAGTTCTTC TRBV28 TRBD2 TRBJ2-1 .
CASHGGGATQYF TGTGCCAGCCATGGCGGGGGGGCCACGCAGTATTTT TRBV2 TRBD2 TRBJ2-3 .
CSVSEDYYGYTF TGCAGCGTCTCCGAAGACTACTATGGCTACACCTTC TRBV29-1 . TRBJ1-2 .
CASSIQGGPNTGELFF TGTGCCAGTAGTATCCAGGGGGGCCCGAACACCGGGGAGCTGTTTTTT TRBV19 . TRBJ2-2 once
CASSVGSFLSTDTQYF TGTGCCAGCAGCGTAGGGTCTTTCCTTAGCACAGATACGCAGTATTTT TRBV9 . TRBJ2-3 .
CASSLRDTGELFF TGTGCCAGCAGCTTGAGGGACACCGGGGAGCTGTTTTTT TRBV11-3 . TRBJ2-2 .
CASSYQVTGHEQYF TGTGCCAGCAGCTATCAAGTGACAGGACACGAGCAGTACTTC TRBV7-2 . TRBJ2-7 .